Detailed here is one T cell receptor (beta chain). Under the authors' procedure: From reference gene primer amplification, estimates of nucleated cell counts were derived. Data came from immunoSEQ multiplex PCR; TCRdb stores just in-frame clones and leaves some out. The DNA gave D and trimming, while V, J and clone size come from that table. The sample gives 200,000 to 300,000 clones, about 90% of which show up once; about 1.6% is in the top ten. The CDR3 is made up of 15 amino acids. Germline CDR1 and CDR2: LNHDA and SQIVND (reference sequence). V lost 3 bases and J lost 3, with 14 bases in between. The sample belongs to a study of blood T cell repertoires in COVID-19. At the level of the study: Whether acute or convalescent, the COVID-19 samples came from the United States, Italy and Spain.

The clonotype was recovered from a woman in her 40s who had recovered from COVID-19. The material sequenced was peripheral blood. The chain links TRBV19 to TRBJ1-1, with a tentative D call TRBD1 (6 bases). The CDR3 DNA sequence: TGTGCCAGTAGTATGAGGGGAGGGGGGTACACTGAAGCTTTCTTT. Translated: CASSMRGGGYTEAFF.